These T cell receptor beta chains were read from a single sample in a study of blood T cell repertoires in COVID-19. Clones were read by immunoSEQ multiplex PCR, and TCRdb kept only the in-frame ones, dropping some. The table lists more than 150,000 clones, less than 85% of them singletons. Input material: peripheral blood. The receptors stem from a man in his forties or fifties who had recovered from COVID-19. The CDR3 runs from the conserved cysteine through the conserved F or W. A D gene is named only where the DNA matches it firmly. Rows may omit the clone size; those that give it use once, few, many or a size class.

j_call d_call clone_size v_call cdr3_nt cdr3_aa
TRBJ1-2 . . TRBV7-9 TGTGCCAGCAGCTTAGCAGGGGGTGATGGCTACACCTTC CASSLAGGDGYTF
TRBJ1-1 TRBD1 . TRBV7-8 TGTGCCAGCAGCGTCGGGACAGACAACACTGAAGCTTTCTTT CASSVGTDNTEAFF
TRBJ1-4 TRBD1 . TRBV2 TGTGCCAGCAGTGGAGGGTCCCGGGACAGGGGCGGGGAAAAACTGTTTTTT CASSGGSRDRGGEKLFF
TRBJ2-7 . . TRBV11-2 TGTGCCAGCAGCCCCGTGGGCAACGAGCAGTACTTC CASSPVGNEQYF
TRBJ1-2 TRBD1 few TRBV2 TGTGCCAGCAGATACACGACAGGGGTCTATGGCTACACCTTC CASRYTTGVYGYTF
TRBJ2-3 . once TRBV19 TGTGCCAGTAGTATTTCGGCCGGAGAGGATACGCAGTATTTT CASSISAGEDTQYF
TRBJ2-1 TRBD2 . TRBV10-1 TGCGCCAGCAGCGGGAGGGTTGGCAATGAGCAGTTCTTC CASSGRVGNEQFF
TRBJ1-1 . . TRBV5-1 TGCGCCAGCAGCTCGACAGGATCCCAGAACACTGAAGCTTTCTTT CASSSTGSQNTEAFF
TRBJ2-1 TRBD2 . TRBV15 TGTGCCACCAGCAGGGGGACTAGCGGGGGGTACAATGAGCAGTTCTTC CATSRGTSGGYNEQFF
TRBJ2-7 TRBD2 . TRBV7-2 TGTGCCAGCAGCTTAGAGGGACTAGCGGGAGTCAACGAGCAGTACTTC CASSLEGLAGVNEQYF
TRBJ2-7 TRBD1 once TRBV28 TGTGCCAGCACCGTGGGACAGAAATACGAGCAGTACTTC CASTVGQKYEQYF
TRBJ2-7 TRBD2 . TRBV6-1 TGTGCCAGCAGTGTCTATCGGACTAGCGGGAGTCCCTACGAGCAGTACTTC CASSVYRTSGSPYEQYF
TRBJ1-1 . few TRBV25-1 TGTGCCAGCATCGGGAACACTGAAGCTTTCTTT CASIGNTEAFF
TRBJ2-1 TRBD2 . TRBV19 TGTGCCAGTAGTCCCCATGGGGCGGGAGGTAATGAGCAGTTCTTC CASSPHGAGGNEQFF
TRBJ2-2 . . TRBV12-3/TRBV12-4 TGTGCCAGCAGCTATCGGAGCCCCGGGGAGCTGTTTTTT CASSYRSPGELFF
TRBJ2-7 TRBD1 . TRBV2 TGTGCCAGCAGTGGAATGGACAGGGGTTACGAGCAGTACTTC CASSGMDRGYEQYF
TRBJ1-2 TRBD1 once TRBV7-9 TGTGCCAGCAGCTTAGCGACCGGACAGGGGGATGGCTACACCTTC CASSLATGQGDGYTF
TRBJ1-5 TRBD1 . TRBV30 TGTGCCTGGAGCGGAACTGGACCGGACAGGGGGCGATTTTTAGTCAATCAGCCCCAGCATTTT CAWSGTGPDRGRFLVNQPQHF
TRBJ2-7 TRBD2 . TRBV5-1 TGCGCCAGCAGCTGGACCGGGACTAGCGGGGAATACTCCTACGAGCAGTACTTC CASSWTGTSGEYSYEQYF
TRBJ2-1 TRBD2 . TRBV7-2 TGTGCCAGCAGCTTATTAGCGGGAAACAATGAGCAGTTCTTC CASSLLAGNNEQFF
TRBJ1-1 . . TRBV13 TGTGCCAGCAGCTTAGGAGGACTGCTTACGAACACTGAAGCTTTCTTT CASSLGGLLTNTEAFF
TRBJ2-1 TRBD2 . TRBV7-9 TGTGCCAGCAGCGCAGCCTTTCAAGCGGGAGTGCTTAGTGATGAGCAGTTCTTC CASSAAFQAGVLSDEQFF
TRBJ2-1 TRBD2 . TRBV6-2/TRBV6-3 TGTGCCAGCAGCACAAGAGCGGGATTTTCGAATGAGCAGTTCTTC CASSTRAGFSNEQFF
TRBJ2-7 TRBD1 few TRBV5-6 TGTGCCAGCAGCTCCCTTTTGGACAGGGCCTTCGGCGAGCAGTACTTC CASSSLLDRAFGEQYF
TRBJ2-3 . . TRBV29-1 TGCACCACTTGGGGAGGGGGAGGAACAGATACGCAGTATTTT CTTWGGGGTDTQYF
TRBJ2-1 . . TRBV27 TGTGCCAGCAGTTTATCCGAAGCAATCCATGAGCAGTTCTTC CASSLSEAIHEQFF
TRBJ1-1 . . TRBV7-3 TGTGCCAGCAGCTTAACGCGGTCCGTAAACACTGAAGCTTTCTTT CASSLTRSVNTEAFF
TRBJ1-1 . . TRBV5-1 TGCGCCAGCAGCTTGGAGGCAGCCGACATGAACACTGAAGCTTTCTTT CASSLEAADMNTEAFF
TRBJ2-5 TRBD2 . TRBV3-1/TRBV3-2 TGTGCCAGCAGCCAAAACTTTCTAGCGGGAGGCGGAGAGACCCAGTACTTC CASSQNFLAGGGETQYF
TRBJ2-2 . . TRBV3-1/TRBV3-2 TGTGCCAGCAGCTACACGAACACCGGGGAGCTGTTTTTT CASSYTNTGELFF
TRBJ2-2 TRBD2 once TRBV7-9 TGTGCCAGCAGCCCTGGCCGGGGCGGGAGAGTGACCGGGGAGCTGTTTTTT CASSPGRGGRVTGELFF
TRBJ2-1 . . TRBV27 TGTGCCAGCAGTTTGGTGCGGGACGGCGAGCAGTTCTTC CASSLVRDGEQFF
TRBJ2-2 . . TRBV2 TGTGCCAGCCAAGGACTATCGAACACCGGGGAGCTGTTTTTT CASQGLSNTGELFF
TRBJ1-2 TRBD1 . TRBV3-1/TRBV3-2 TGTGCCAGCAGCCAACTGACAGGGACTAACTATGGCTACACCTTC CASSQLTGTNYGYTF
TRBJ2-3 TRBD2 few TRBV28 TGTGCCAGCAGAAAAGCGGGAGAGACAGATACGCAGTATTTT CASRKAGETDTQYF
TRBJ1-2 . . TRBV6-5 TGTGCCAGCAGCCAAGACAGGATGGGGGGCTACACCTTC CASSQDRMGGYTF
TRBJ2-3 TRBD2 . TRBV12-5 TGTGCTAGTGGTTTTTGGGGGGGAGCGACGGGCACAGATACGCAGTATTTT CASGFWGGATGTDTQYF
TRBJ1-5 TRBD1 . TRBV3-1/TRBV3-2 TGTGCCAGCAGCCAGAGGGGGCAGTACGGGCAGCCCCAGCATTTT CASSQRGQYGQPQHF
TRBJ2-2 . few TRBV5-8 TGTGCCAGCAGCCCGGGACTCCTGAACACCGGGGAGCTGTTTTTT CASSPGLLNTGELFF
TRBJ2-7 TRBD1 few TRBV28 TGTGCCAGCAGTTTGGGTAGGATTAAGGGACAGGGGGCTCGCTCCTACGAGCAGTACTTC CASSLGRIKGQGARSYEQYF
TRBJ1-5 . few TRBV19 TGTGCCAGTAGCCCGGTGAGCGCGGAAAATCAGCCCCAGCATTTT CASSPVSAENQPQHF
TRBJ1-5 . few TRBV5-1 TGCGCCAGCAGTCGGGAGCTCAATCAGCCCCAGCATTTT CASSRELNQPQHF
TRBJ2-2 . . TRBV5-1 TGCGCCAGCAGCGGGACAACGAACACCGGGGAGCTGTTTTTT CASSGTTNTGELFF
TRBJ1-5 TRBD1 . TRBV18 TGTGCCAGCTCCAATTGGGGACAGGGGGCCGATCAGCCCCAGCATTTT CASSNWGQGADQPQHF
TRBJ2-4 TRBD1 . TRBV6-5 TGTGCCAGCAGTTACACTCGCGACAGGGAAAAGTACTTC CASSYTRDREKYF
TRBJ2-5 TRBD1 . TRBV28 TGTGCCAGCAGACGACAGGGCGTGGAGACCCAGTACTTC CASRRQGVETQYF
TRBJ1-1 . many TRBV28 TGTGCCAGCAGTTTAATAGGACTCGTCGCTTTCTTT CASSLIGLVAFF
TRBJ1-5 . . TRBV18 TGTGCCAGCTCACCAGGTGCAGGGAATCAGCCCCAGCATTTT CASSPGAGNQPQHF
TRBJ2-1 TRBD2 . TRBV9 TGTGCCAGCAGCGTAGATTCAGGACTCCGCGGGACTAGCGGGCTCAATTACTACAATGAGCAGTTCTTC CASSVDSGLRGTSGLNYYNEQFF
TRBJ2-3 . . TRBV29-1 TGCAGCGCAAACGGGGGTGGCACAGATACGCAGTATTTT CSANGGGTDTQYF
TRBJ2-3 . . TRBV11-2 TGTGCCAGCAGCAGAGTAAAACTCGCCACAGATACGCAGTATTTT CASSRVKLATDTQYF